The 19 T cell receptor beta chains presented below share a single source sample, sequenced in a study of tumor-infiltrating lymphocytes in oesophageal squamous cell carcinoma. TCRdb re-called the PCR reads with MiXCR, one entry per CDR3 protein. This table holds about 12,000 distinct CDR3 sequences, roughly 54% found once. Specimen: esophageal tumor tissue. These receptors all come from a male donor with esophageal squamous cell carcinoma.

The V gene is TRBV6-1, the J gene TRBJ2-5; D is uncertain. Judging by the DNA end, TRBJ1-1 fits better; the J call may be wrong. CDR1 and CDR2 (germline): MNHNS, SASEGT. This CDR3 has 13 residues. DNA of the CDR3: TGTGCCAGCAGTTCCTCTGAGGGCACTGAAGCTTTCTTT. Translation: CASSSSEGTEAFF.

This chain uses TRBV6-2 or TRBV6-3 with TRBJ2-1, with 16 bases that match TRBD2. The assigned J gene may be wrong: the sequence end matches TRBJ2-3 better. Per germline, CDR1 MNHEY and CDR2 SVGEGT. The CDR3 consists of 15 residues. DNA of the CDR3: TGTGCCAGCAGTTACCCCGGGACTAGCGGGGGGGGTCAGTATTTT. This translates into CASSYPGTSGGGQYF.

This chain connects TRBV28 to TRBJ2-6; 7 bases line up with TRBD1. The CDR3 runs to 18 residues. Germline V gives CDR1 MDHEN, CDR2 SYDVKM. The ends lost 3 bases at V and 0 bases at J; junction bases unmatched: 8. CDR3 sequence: CASSLWQGDSSGANVLTF. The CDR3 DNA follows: TGTGCCAGCAGTTTGTGGCAGGGGGATAGCTCTGGGGCCAACGTCCTGACTTTC. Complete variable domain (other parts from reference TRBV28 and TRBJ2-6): DVKVTQSSRYLVKRTGEKVFLECVQDMDHENMFWYRQDPGLGLRLIYFSYDVKMKEKGDIPEGYSVSREKKERFSLILESASTNQTSMYLCASSLWQGDSSGANVLTFGAGSRLTVL.

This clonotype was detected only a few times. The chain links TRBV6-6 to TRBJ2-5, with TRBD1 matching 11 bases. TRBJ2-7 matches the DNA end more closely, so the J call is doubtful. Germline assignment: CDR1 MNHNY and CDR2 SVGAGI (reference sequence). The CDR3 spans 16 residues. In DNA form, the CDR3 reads TGTGCCAGCAGCACCCCAACCGGGACAGGGGGCTACGAGCAGTACTTC. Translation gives CASSTPTGTGGYEQYF.

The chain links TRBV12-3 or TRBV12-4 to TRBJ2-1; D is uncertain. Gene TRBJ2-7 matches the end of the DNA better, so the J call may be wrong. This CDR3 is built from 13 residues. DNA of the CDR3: TGTGCCAGCAGCGGGTCCAGCTCCTACGAGCAGTACTTC. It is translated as CASSGSSSYEQYF.

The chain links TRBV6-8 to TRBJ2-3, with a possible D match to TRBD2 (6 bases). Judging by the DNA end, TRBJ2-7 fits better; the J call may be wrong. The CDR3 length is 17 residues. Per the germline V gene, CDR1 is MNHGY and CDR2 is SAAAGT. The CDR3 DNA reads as TGTGCCAGCAGAGACGGGGAGGCCGTCCTTAGCTCCTACGAGCAGTACTTC. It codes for CASRDGEAVLSSYEQYF.

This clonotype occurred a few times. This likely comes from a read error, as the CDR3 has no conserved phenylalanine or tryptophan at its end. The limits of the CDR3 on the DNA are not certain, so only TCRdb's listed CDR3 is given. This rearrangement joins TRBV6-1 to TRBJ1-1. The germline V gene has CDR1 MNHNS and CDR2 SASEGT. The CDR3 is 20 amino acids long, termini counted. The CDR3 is CASISGGLWVRFTMSSSSGQ.

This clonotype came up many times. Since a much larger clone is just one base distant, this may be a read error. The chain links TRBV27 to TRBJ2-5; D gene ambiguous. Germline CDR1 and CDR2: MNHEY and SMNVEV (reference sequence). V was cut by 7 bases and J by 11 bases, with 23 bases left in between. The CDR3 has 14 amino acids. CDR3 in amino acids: CASNPGRTYNEQYF. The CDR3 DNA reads TGTGCCAGCAATCCGGGCCGGACCTACAATGAGCAGTACTTC.

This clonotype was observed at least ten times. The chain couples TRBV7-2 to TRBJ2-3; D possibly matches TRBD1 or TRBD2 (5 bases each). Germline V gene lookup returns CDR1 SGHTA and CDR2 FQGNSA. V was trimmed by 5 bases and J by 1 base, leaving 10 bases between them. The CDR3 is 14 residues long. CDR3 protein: CASSPLGRTDTQYF. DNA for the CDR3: TGTGCCAGCAGCCCCTTGGGACGCACAGATACGCAGTATTTT.

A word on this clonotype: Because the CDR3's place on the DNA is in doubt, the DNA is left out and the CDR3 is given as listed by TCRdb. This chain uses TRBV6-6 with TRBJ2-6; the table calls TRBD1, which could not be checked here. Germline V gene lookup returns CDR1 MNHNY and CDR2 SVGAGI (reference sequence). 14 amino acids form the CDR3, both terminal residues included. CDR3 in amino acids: CASSFPRIRAVLRF.

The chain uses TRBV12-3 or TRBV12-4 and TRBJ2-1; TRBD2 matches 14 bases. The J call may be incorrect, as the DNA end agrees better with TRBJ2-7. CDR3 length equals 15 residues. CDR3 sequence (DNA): TGTGCCAGCAGCCAGACTAGCGGGAGGGCCAGTGAGCAGTACTTC. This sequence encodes CASSQTSGRASEQYF.

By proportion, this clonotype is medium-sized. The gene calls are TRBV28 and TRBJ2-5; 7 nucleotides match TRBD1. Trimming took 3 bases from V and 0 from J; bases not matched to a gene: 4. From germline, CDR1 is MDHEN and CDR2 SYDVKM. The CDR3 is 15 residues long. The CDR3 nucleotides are TGTGCCAGCAGTTTGGACAGGAGGTACCAAGAGACCCAGTACTTC. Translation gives CASSLDRRYQETQYF.

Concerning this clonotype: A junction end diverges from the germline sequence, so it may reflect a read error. DNA of the CDR3: TGTGCCAGCACCTTAGCGGCGGGAGCGAATGAGCAGTTCTTC. This sequence encodes CASTLAAGANEQFF. The chain employs TRBV7-2 and TRBJ2-3, with TRBD2 matching over 7 bases. The J call may be wrong; the DNA end is better matched by TRBJ2-1. CDR1 is SGHTA and CDR2 is FQGNSA in the germline V gene. The CDR3 length is 14 residues.

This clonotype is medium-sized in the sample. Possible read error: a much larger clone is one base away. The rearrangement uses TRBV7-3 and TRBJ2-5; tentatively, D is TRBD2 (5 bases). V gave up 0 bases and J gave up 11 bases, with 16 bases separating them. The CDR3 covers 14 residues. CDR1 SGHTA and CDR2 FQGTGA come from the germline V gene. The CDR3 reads CASSLTYGVREQYF. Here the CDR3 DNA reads TGTGCCAGCAGCTTAACGTACGGGGTAAGGGAGCAGTACTTC.

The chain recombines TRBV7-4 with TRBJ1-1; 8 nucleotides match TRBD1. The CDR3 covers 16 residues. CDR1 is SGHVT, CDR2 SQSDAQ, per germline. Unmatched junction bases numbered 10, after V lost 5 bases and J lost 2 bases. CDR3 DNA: TGTGCCAGCAGCCCAAGTCCTCAGGGGGCCAACACTGAAGCTTTCTTT. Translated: CASSPSPQGANTEAFF.

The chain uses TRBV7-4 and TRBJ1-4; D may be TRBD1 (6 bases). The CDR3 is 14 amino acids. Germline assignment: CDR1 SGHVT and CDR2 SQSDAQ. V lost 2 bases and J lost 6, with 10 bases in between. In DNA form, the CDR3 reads TGTGCCAGCAGCTTACCGGGGGCGCATGAAAAACTGTTTTTT. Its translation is CASSLPGAHEKLFF.

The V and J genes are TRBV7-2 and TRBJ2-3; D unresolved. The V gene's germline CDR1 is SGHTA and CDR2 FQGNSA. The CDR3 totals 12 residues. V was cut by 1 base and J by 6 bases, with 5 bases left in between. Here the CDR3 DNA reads TGTGCCAGCAGCTTAGGGCTGGATACGCAGTATTTT. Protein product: CASSLGLDTQYF.

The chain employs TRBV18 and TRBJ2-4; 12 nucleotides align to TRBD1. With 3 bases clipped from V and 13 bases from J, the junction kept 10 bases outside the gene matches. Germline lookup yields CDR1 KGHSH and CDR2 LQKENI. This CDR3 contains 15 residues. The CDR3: CASSPGQGAHNEQYF. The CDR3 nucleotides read TGTGCCAGCTCACCGGGACAGGGGGCCCACAATGAGCAGTACTTC.

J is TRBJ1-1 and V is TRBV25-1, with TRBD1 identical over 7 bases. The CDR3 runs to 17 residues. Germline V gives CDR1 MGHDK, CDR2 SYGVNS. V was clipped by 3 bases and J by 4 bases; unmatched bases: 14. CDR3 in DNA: TGTGCCAGCAGTGATTTTGAGGGGGCGGGGGTGGGCACTGAAGCTTTCTTT. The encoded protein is CASSDFEGAGVGTEAFF.